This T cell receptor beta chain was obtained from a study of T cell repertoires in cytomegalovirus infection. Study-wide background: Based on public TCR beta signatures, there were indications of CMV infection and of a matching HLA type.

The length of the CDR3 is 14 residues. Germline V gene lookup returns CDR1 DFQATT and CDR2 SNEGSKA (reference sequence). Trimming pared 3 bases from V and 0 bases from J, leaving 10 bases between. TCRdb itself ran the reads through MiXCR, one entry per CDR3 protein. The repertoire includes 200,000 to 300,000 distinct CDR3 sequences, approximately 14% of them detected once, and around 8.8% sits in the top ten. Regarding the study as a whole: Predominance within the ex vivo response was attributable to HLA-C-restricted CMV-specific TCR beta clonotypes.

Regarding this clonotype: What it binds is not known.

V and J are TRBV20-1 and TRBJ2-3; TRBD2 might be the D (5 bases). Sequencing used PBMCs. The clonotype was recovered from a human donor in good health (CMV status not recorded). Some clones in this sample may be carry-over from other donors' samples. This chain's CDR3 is CSASGDSSTDTQYF. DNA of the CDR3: TGCAGTGCTAGCGGGGATTCTAGCACAGATACGCAGTATTTT.